A single sample gave rise to the 8 T cell receptor beta chains below, sequenced in a study of blood T cell repertoires in COVID-19. The table came from immunoSEQ multiplex PCR; TCRdb's copy has only in-frame clones and leaves some out. This table has about 99,000 clones, around 84% appearing once. Sequencing was done on a sample of peripheral blood. These receptors all stem from a man in his 70s with active or convalescent COVID-19.

This sequence joins TRBV6-5 and TRBJ2-1; 7 positions agree with TRBD1. Germline loops: CDR1 MNHEY, CDR2 SVGAGI. Trimming at V came to 7 bases and at J to 4 bases, leaving 4 bases not matched to a gene. The CDR3 length is 13 residues. The CDR3 region has the DNA TGTGCCAGCACACGGGACAGATACAATGAGCAGTTCTTC. It codes for CASTRDRYNEQFF.

J is TRBJ1-2 and V is TRBV28; D perhaps matches TRBD1 (6 bases). V was cut by 10 bases and J by 1 base, with 16 bases left in between. CDR1 is MDHEN, CDR2 SYDVKM, per germline. The CDR3 sequence is 14 residues long. In nucleotides, the CDR3 is TGTGCCACCATAACAGGGTCCCATAACTATGGCTACACCTTC. Translated: CATITGSHNYGYTF.

J is TRBJ2-5 and V is TRBV5-6; the D is unclear. CDR3 size: 12 residues. V shed 0 bases and J shed 3 bases, with 3 bases lying between them. Germline lookup yields CDR1 SGHDT and CDR2 YYEEEE. CDR3 coding DNA: TGTGCCAGCAGCTTGGCCAAAGAGACCCAGTACTTC. It yields the protein CASSLAKETQYF.

The chain has TRBV3-1 (or the pseudogene TRBV3-2) and TRBJ2-2, with D hard to call. Germline CDR1 LGHDT, CDR2 YNNKEL (reference sequence). The CDR3 has 13 amino acids. V shed 4 bases and J shed 7 bases, with 10 bases lying between them. In DNA form, the CDR3 reads TGTGCCAGCAGCCCTCAGGTATACGGGGAGCTGTTTTTT. As protein: CASSPQVYGELFF.

This clone was seen a single time. V is TRBV28 and J is TRBJ1-3; D gene unclear. CDR3 size: 14 residues. The germline gives CDR1 MDHEN, CDR2 SYDVKM. V shed 1 base and J shed 5 bases, with 9 bases lying between them. CDR3 DNA: TGTGCCAGCAGTTTATCAGCGCCGAGAAACACCATATATTTT. Its protein is CASSLSAPRNTIYF. The whole variable domain, filled in from reference TRBV28 and TRBJ1-3, reads DVKVTQSSRYLVKRTGEKVFLECVQDMDHENMFWYRQDPGLGLRLIYFSYDVKMKEKGDIPEGYSVSREKKERFSLILESASTNQTSMYLCASSLSAPRNTIYFGEGSWLTVV.

The chain uses TRBV28 and TRBJ1-2; TRBD1 aligns across 9 bases. Trimming took 4 bases from V and 5 from J; bases not matched to a gene: 5. There are 14 residues in the CDR3. From germline, CDR1 is MDHEN and CDR2 SYDVKM. The CDR3 is CASSSGQGTYGYTF. CDR3 DNA sequence: TGTGCCAGCAGTTCGGGACAGGGTACATATGGCTACACCTTC.

J is TRBJ2-7 and V is TRBV4-3; 9 bases are shared with TRBD1. The length of the CDR3 is 15 residues. Trimming removed 0 bases from V and 4 bases from J; junction bases left unmatched: 4. Germline CDR1 reads LGHNA; CDR2 reads YSLEER. The CDR3 protein is CASSQETGGGYEQYF. As DNA, the CDR3 is TGCGCCAGCAGCCAAGAGACAGGGGGGGGGTACGAGCAGTACTTC.

This chain uses TRBV6-5 with TRBJ1-1; 10 bases fit TRBD1. This CDR3 contains 12 residues. Germline trimming cut 6 bases from V and 8 bases from J; bases unmatched to any gene: 3. CDR1 and CDR2 (germline): MNHEY, SVGAGI. The CDR3 bases are TGTGCCAGCAGGGACAGGGGGGAGGAAGCTTTCTTT. Its translation: CASRDRGEEAFF.